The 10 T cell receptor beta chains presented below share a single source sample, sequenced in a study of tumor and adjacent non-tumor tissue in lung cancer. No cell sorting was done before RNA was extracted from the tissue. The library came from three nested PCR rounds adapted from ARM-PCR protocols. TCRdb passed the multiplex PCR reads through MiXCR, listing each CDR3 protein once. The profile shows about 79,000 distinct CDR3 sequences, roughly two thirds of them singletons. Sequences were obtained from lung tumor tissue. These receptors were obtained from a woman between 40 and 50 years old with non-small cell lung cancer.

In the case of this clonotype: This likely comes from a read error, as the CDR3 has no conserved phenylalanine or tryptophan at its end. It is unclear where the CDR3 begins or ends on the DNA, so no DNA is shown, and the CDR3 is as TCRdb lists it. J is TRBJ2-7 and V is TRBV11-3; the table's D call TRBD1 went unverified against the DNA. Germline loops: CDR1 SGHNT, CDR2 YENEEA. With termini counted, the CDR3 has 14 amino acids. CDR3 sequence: CASSLRGASYEQHS.

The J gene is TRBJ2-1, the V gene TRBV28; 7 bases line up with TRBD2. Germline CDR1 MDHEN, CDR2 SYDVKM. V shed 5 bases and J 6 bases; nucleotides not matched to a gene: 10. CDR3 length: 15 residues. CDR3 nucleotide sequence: TGTGCCAGCAGTCCTGGACTAGTGGGGGGCAATGAGCAGTTCTTC. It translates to CASSPGLVGGNEQFF.

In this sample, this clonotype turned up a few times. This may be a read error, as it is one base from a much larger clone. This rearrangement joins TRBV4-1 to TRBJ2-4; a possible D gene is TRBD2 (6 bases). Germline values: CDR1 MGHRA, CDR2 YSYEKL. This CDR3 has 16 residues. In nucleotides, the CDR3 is TGCGCCAGCAGCCAGGGGGTAGCGGATGCCAAAAACATTCGGTACTTC. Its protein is CASSQGVADAKNIRYF.

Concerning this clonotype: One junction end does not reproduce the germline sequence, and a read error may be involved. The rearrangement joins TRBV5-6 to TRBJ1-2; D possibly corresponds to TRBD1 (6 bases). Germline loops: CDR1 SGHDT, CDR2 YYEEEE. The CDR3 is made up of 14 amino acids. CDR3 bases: TGTACCAGCAGCTGGACAGCTCCTAACTATGGCTACACCTTC. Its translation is CTSSWTAPNYGYTF.

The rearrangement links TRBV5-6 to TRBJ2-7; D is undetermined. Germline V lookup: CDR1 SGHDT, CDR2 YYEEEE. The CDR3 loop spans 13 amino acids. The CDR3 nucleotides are TGTGTCAGCAGCTATGGACCGGGTTACGAGCAGTACGTC. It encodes CVSSYGPGYEQYV.

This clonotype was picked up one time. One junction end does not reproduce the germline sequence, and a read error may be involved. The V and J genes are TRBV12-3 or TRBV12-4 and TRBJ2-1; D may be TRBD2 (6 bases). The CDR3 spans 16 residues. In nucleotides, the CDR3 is TGTGCCAGCAATTTAGCCGGGACTGGCAGCTACAATGAGCAGTTCTTC. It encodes CASNLAGTGSYNEQFF.

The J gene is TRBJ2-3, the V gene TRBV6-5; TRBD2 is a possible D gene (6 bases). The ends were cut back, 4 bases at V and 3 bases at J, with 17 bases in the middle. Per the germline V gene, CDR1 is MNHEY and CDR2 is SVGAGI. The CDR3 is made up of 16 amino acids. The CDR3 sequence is CASSSIEEAGTDTQYF. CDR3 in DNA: TGTGCCAGCAGTTCAATAGAGGAGGCGGGGACAGATACGCAGTATTTT.

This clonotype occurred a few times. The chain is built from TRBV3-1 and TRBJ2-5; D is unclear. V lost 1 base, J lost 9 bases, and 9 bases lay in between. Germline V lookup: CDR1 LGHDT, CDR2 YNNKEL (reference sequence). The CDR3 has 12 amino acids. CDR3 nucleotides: TGTGCCAGCAGCCAAGGGGTGGACGCCCAGTACTTC. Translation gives CASSQGVDAQYF.

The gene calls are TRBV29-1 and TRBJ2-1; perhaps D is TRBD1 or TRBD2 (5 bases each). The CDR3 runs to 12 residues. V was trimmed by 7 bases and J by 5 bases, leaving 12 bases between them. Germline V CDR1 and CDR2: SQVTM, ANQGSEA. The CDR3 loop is CSGKWDDNEQFF. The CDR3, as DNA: TGCAGCGGTAAGTGGGACGACAATGAGCAGTTCTTC.

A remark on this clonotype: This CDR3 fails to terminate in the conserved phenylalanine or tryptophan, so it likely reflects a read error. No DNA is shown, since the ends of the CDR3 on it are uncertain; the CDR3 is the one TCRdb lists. CDR3 in amino acids: CASSFQQGWDEQFL. This chain joins TRBV6-5 and TRBJ2-1; the D call TRBD1 from the table was never checked on the DNA. The CDR3 is 14 residues long, ends included. Germline V CDR1 and CDR2: MNHEY, SVGAGI.